The 7 T cell receptor beta chains below were found in one sample sequenced in a study of shared clonotypes between healthy human individuals. Measured with immunoSEQ multiplex PCR; TCRdb has only the in-frame clones, and not every one. The sample consists of 450,000 to 500,000 clones, around 73% of them appearing once. The sample consisted of PBMCs. The receptors were gathered from a middle-aged woman in good health. Some clones in this sample may be carry-over from other donors' samples.

Only a few counts were recorded for this clone. The chain uses TRBV2 and TRBJ1-1; 7 bases map to TRBD1. Germline V gene lookup returns CDR1 SNHLY and CDR2 FYNNEI. Germline trimming cut 5 bases from V and 4 bases from J; bases unmatched to any gene: 10. The CDR3 is made up of 15 amino acids. CDR3 sequence (DNA): TGTGCCAGCAGTTCCAGGGGGTTGGGGTCCACTGAAGCTTTCTTT. It is translated as CASSSRGLGSTEAFF.

The rearrangement uses TRBV2 and TRBJ2-5, with 10 bases identical to TRBD2. Germline values: CDR1 SNHLY, CDR2 FYNNEI. With 5 bases clipped from V and 1 base from J, the junction kept 4 bases outside the gene matches. The CDR3 sequence is 15 residues long. The CDR3 loop is CASSPRLAGQETQYF. The CDR3, as DNA: TGTGCCAGCAGTCCCCGACTAGCGGGCCAAGAGACCCAGTACTTC.

The sample holds a few counts of this clone. The chain has TRBV28 and TRBJ2-7, with 10 bases aligning to TRBD1. The ends lost 4 bases at V and 7 bases at J; junction bases unmatched: 7. CDR3 length equals 14 residues. The germline gives CDR1 MDHEN, CDR2 SYDVKM. This chain's CDR3 is CASSSGQGPTEQYF. The CDR3 bases are TGTGCCAGCAGTTCGGGACAGGGGCCTACGGAGCAGTACTTC. Using reference TRBV28 and TRBJ2-7 for the parts outside the CDR3, the full variable domain is DVKVTQSSRYLVKRTGEKVFLECVQDMDHENMFWYRQDPGLGLRLIYFSYDVKMKEKGDIPEGYSVSREKKERFSLILESASTNQTSMYLCASSSGQGPTEQYFGPGTRLTVT.

As concerns this clone: Its ends do not fully match the called genes, so a read error is possible. The V and J genes are TRBV30 and TRBJ2-4, with D uncertain. Germline V gene sequence: CDR1 GTSNPN, CDR2 SVGIG (reference sequence). This CDR3 is built from 12 residues. The CDR3 DNA is TGTGCCTGGAGTGTAGCCAGAAACATTCAGTACTTC. Its translation: CAWSVARNIQYF.

V usage is TRBV7-8 and J usage is TRBJ2-1; TRBD1 matches 10 bases. V dropped 5 bases and J dropped 7; count of bases not matched to a gene: 8. The V gene's germline CDR1 is SGHVS and CDR2 FQNEAQ. This CDR3 contains 15 residues. The CDR3 is CASSARRDRGNEQFF. CDR3 DNA sequence: TGTGCCAGCAGCGCCCGCCGGGACAGGGGAAATGAGCAGTTCTTC.

The chain couples TRBV7-2 to TRBJ1-4; D is perhaps TRBD1 (6 bases). Germline CDR1 reads SGHTA; CDR2 reads FQGNSA. The CDR3 extends over 15 amino acids. V gave up 6 bases and J gave up 8 bases, with 19 bases separating them. The CDR3 nucleotides read TGTGCCAGCAGACGCGAAGCAGGGGTGTTGGAAAAACTGTTTTTT. Translated: CASRREAGVLEKLFF.

J is TRBJ2-7 and V is TRBV9; tentative D call: TRBD1 (6 bases). The CDR3 totals 14 residues. Germline loops: CDR1 SGDLS, CDR2 YYNGEE. V lost 4 bases to trimming and J lost 4 bases, with 15 bases between them. The CDR3 loop reads CASSPRGNPYEQYF. DNA for the CDR3: TGTGCCAGCAGCCCGAGGGGGAATCCATACGAGCAGTACTTC.